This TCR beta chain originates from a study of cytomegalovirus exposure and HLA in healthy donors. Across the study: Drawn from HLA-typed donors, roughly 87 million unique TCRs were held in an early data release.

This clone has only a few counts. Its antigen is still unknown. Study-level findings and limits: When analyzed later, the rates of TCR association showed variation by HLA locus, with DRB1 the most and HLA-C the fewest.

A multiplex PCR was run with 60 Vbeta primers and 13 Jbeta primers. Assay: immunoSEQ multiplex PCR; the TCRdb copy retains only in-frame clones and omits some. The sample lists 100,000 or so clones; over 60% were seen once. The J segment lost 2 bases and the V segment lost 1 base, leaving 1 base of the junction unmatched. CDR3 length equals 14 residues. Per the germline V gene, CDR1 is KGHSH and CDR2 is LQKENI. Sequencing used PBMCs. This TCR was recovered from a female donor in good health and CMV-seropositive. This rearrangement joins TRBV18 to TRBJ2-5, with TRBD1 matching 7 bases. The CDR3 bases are TGTGCCAGCTCACCACTGGGACAGCAAGAGACCCAGTACTTC. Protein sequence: CASSPLGQQETQYF.